This T cell receptor (beta chain) was retrieved from a study of vaccination effects on CD4 cells after COVID-19. Findings and limits, study-wide: The study found that only 1 of 255 vaccine-induced clones from healthy vaccinees cross-reacted with common cold coronaviruses.

Concerning this clone: Its antigen remains unidentified.

With 3 bases removed from V and 0 bases from J, the gap between germline ends came to 12 bases. CDR3 length: 16 residues. Germline values: CDR1 SGHKS, CDR2 YYEKEE (reference sequence). Here immunoSEQ multiplex PCR was the method, and the copy in TCRdb shows in-frame clones only, minus some. This sample yields just under 60,000 clones, of which around 78% are seen a single time; 2% belongs to the top ten. After expansion with viral peptide pools in the ViraFEST assay, antigen-specific CD4+ T cells were sequenced. Once cultured for around 11 days, the cells underwent separation to obtain CD4+ T cells. Participants completed two doses of the BNT162b2 or mRNA-1273 vaccine. Cultures got half-medium changes with IL-2 on days 3 and 7.

The sample was CD4+ T cells from PBMCs cultured with HCoV-OC43 spike peptides, taken after COVID-19 vaccination. Subset reported: HCoV-OC43 spike overlapping peptide pool stimulation. The clonotype was recovered from a human donor who received a COVID-19 vaccine. V is TRBV5-5 and J is TRBJ2-2; D not resolved. CDR3 sequence reads: CASSYLSGANTGELFF. CDR3 in DNA: TGTGCCAGCAGCTACTTGTCCGGCGCGAACACCGGGGAGCTGTTTTTT.